The 22 T cell receptor beta chains listed next were all sequenced from one sample in a study of OX40 agonist ivuxolimab in advanced cancers. Method: immunoSEQ multiplex PCR; TCRdb's copy keeps in-frame clones and lacks some. The data hold about 72,000 clones, with around 88% observed a single time. The sample consisted of CD4+ or CD8+ T cells sorted from blood, taken in a trial of the OX40 agonist ivuxolimab. The origin of the receptors is an adult with an advanced solid tumor such as melanoma, head and neck, liver or kidney cancer.

The V gene is TRBV5-5, the J gene TRBJ2-5, with D unresolved. V was clipped by 0 bases and J by 7 bases, with 10 bases between them. This CDR3 has 13 residues. Per germline, CDR1 SGHKS and CDR2 YYEKEE (reference sequence). The CDR3 reads CASSLEDMGTQYF. In DNA form, the CDR3 reads TGTGCCAGCAGCTTGGAGGATATGGGGACCCAGTACTTC.

The chain has TRBV11-2 and TRBJ2-7, with D tentatively TRBD1 or TRBD2 (7 bases each). Germline V gives CDR1 SGHAT, CDR2 FQNNGV. V lost 5 bases and J lost 1, with 15 bases in between. The CDR3 is 15 amino acids. The CDR3 reads CASSPRGGLSYEQYF. CDR3 sequence (DNA): TGTGCCAGCAGCCCCAGGGGGGGCCTTTCCTACGAGCAGTACTTC.

The V gene is TRBV4-3, the J gene TRBJ1-5; D is ambiguous. Looked up from germline, CDR1 is LGHNA and CDR2 is YSLEER. The V end was cut by 0 bases, the J end by 4 bases, with 10 bases between. This CDR3 has 15 amino acids. The chain's CDR3 is CASSQDYRRNQPQHF. The DNA for the CDR3 is TGCGCCAGCAGCCAAGACTATAGGAGGAATCAGCCCCAGCATTTT.

The chain recombines TRBV9 with TRBJ2-1, with D perhaps TRBD1 (5 bases). Trimming cost V 4 bases and J 10 bases, with 24 bases left between them. Germline V lookup: CDR1 SGDLS, CDR2 YYNGEE. The CDR3 totals 16 residues. The CDR3 DNA reads TGTGCCAGCAGCCCTGGGGCCCGATGGCAGGGTAGGGAGCAGTTCTTC. It yields the protein CASSPGARWQGREQFF. The full variable domain, rest sourced from reference TRBV9 and TRBJ2-1, is DSGVTQTPKHLITATGQRVTLRCSPRSGDLSVYWYQQSLDQGLQFLIQYYNGEERAKGNILERFSAQQFPDLHSELNLSSLELGDSALYFCASSPGARWQGREQFFGPGTRLTVL.

V and J are TRBV6-1 and TRBJ2-7; a weak D match, TRBD1 (7 bases). The V end lost 6 bases, the J end lost 2 bases, and 11 bases lay between the germline ends. The CDR3 spans 13 residues. CDR1 is MNHNS and CDR2 is SASEGT in the germline V gene. This CDR3 reads CASRAGTAYEQYF. CDR3 sequence (DNA): TGTGCCAGCAGGGCGGGGACAGCCTACGAGCAGTACTTC.

The rearrangement joins TRBV7-2 to TRBJ2-3, with D perhaps matching TRBD1 or TRBD2 (5 bases each). Germline V gives CDR1 SGHTA, CDR2 FQGNSA. There are 16 residues in the CDR3. Trimming removed 0 bases from V and 6 bases from J, with 16 bases in between. CDR3 loop: CASSLALSRGQDTQYF. The CDR3 nucleotides read TGTGCCAGCAGCTTAGCCCTTAGTCGGGGCCAGGATACGCAGTATTTT.

This clone was counted once. The chain combines TRBV2 with TRBJ1-5, with D uncertain. With 4 bases removed from V and 2 bases from J, the gap between germline ends came to 12 bases. Germline CDR1 reads SNHLY; CDR2 reads FYNNEI. The CDR3 runs 15 residues. The CDR3 spells CASSGSVVGNQPQHF. The CDR3 DNA follows: TGTGCCAGCAGTGGCTCGGTGGTAGGCAATCAGCCCCAGCATTTT.

V and J are TRBV7-2 and TRBJ1-3; 7 bases match TRBD1. The CDR3 extends over 14 amino acids. Per germline, CDR1 SGHTA and CDR2 FQGNSA. V shed 6 bases and J 2 bases; nucleotides not matched to a gene: 4. The CDR3 region is CASRATGTGNTIYF. CDR3 bases: TGTGCCAGCAGAGCGACAGGGACTGGAAACACCATATATTTT.

This clone was counted a single time. V and J are TRBV7-8 and TRBJ2-1; D tentatively fits TRBD1 or TRBD2 (5 bases each). The germline V gene has CDR1 SGHVS and CDR2 FQNEAQ. V was cut by 5 bases and J by 6 bases, with 23 bases left in between. There are 17 residues in the CDR3. In nucleotides, the CDR3 is TGTGCCAGCAGCGCTAGCCGGTGGGACCTGACGCGCAATGAGCAGTTCTTC. This translates into CASSASRWDLTRNEQFF.

The V call is TRBV5-6, the J call TRBJ2-4, with D perhaps TRBD1 (6 bases). Between the trimmed V and J ends, which lost 4 bases and 0 bases, there was a span of 8 bases. Germline values: CDR1 SGHDT, CDR2 YYEEEE. The CDR3 totals 14 residues. The CDR3 sequence is CASSVDRAKNIQYF. The CDR3 DNA reads TGTGCCAGCAGCGTGGACAGAGCCAAAAACATTCAGTACTTC.

The J gene is TRBJ2-7, the V gene TRBV21-1. TRBV21-1 is noted as a pseudogene. CDR3 size: 15 residues. In nucleotides, the CDR3 is TGTGCCAGCAGCAAAGATTACCCGGAAATTTACGAGCAGTACTTC. It codes for CASSKDYPEIYEQYF.

The rearrangement uses TRBV10-3 and TRBJ2-5; D is unresolved. Trimming left V 10 bases short and J 2 bases short, with 14 bases between. CDR1 and CDR2 (germline): ENHRY, SYGVKD. CDR3 length equals 13 residues. This CDR3 is CATFGRYQETQYF. The CDR3 bases are TGTGCCACCTTTGGGCGGTATCAAGAGACCCAGTACTTC.

The chain recombines TRBV13 with TRBJ2-1; the match to TRBD2 covers 11 bases. Trimming took 4 bases from V and 0 from J; bases not matched to a gene: 17. Germline CDR1 and CDR2: PRHDT and FYEKMQ (reference sequence). This CDR3 is 21 amino acids long. CDR3 protein: CASSSPSGSGGAGGSYNEQFF. DNA for the CDR3: TGTGCCAGCAGCTCCCCTTCGGGTAGCGGGGGGGCAGGGGGCTCCTACAATGAGCAGTTCTTC.

The chain links TRBV29-1 to TRBJ2-3; TRBD2 might be the D (5 bases). V lost 5 bases, J lost 6 bases, and 15 bases lay in between. Germline CDR1 is SQVTM and CDR2 is ANQGSEA. The CDR3 totals 13 residues. CDR3 sequence (DNA): TGCAGCGTTTCAAGGCTAGCTTCGGATACGCAGTATTTT. Translating it yields CSVSRLASDTQYF.

J is TRBJ1-6 and V is TRBV2; D is perhaps TRBD1 (5 bases). CDR1 is SNHLY and CDR2 is FYNNEI in the germline V gene. The V end was cut by 3 bases, the J end by 4 bases, with 13 bases between. There are 16 residues in the CDR3. The CDR3 spells CASSDSPGKYNSPLHF. CDR3 nucleotides: TGTGCCAGCAGTGACTCGCCAGGGAAGTATAATTCACCCCTCCACTTT.

V is TRBV9 and J is TRBJ2-7; possible D gene TRBD1, 6 bases. Germline CDR1 is SGDLS and CDR2 is YYNGEE. The CDR3 sequence is 15 residues long. V lost 4 bases and J 6 bases, leaving 20 bases between the germline ends. The CDR3 coding sequence is TGTGCCAGCAGCCCAGACAGGTTCGGAGGTGGCGAGCAGTACTTC. This encodes CASSPDRFGGGEQYF.

V usage is TRBV19 and J usage is TRBJ1-5; D gene uncertain. V was clipped by 3 bases and J by 2 bases, with 11 bases between them. The CDR3 sequence is 15 residues long. Germline lookup yields CDR1 LNHDA and CDR2 SQIVND (reference sequence). CDR3 in DNA: TGTGCCAGTAGTATCTCGGGTGGCGGCAATCAGCCCCAGCATTTT. Its translation: CASSISGGGNQPQHF.

With respect to this clone: A read error may produce the germline difference seen at one junction end. The chain recombines TRBV28 with TRBJ2-7; TRBD1 agrees at 8 bases. CDR3 length: 13 amino acids. In germline, CDR1 is MDHEN, CDR2 SYDVKM. CDR3 in amino acids: CASRPGQVYGQYF. The CDR3 region has the DNA TGTGCCAGCAGACCGGGACAGGTCTACGGGCAGTACTTC.

The rearrangement links TRBV6-5 to TRBJ1-2, with D hard to call. The CDR3 is made up of 13 amino acids. Trimming took off 6 bases at V and 4 bases at J, with 12 bases between the two ends. Germline V gene sequence: CDR1 MNHEY, CDR2 SVGAGI. The CDR3: CASRITGIYGYTF. The CDR3 DNA is TGTGCCAGCAGGATTACCGGGATCTATGGCTACACCTTC.

This clone has only one observation. The chain links TRBV7-2 to TRBJ2-4, with TRBD1 matching 8 bases. The length of the CDR3 is 18 residues. Germline trimming cut 1 base from V and 1 base from J; bases unmatched to any gene: 9. Germline-derived CDR1 and CDR2 are SGHTA and FQGNSA. The CDR3 spells CASSLGGTGALAKNIQYF. CDR3 nucleotides: TGTGCCAGCAGCTTAGGGGGGACAGGCGCTTTGGCCAAAAACATTCAGTACTTC.

The rearrangement links TRBV2 to TRBJ2-3, with D possibly TRBD2 on 5 matching bases. Germline V gene sequence: CDR1 SNHLY, CDR2 FYNNEI. The CDR3 totals 13 residues. Trimming took 5 bases from V and 3 from J, leaving 9 bases between them. The CDR3 is CASSPPGTDTQYF. CDR3 nucleotides: TGTGCCAGCAGTCCGCCGGGGACAGATACGCAGTATTTT. Full variable domain (missing parts from reference TRBV2 and TRBJ2-3): EPEVTQTPSHQVTQMGQEVILRCVPISNHLYFYWYRQILGQKVEFLVSFYNNEISEKSEIFDDQFSVERPDGSNFTLKIRSTKLEDSAMYFCASSPPGTDTQYFGPGTRLTVL.

The chain couples TRBV28 to TRBJ1-2; no reliable D call. Deletions cut 3 bases from V and 8 bases from J, with 22 bases between. Germline V gives CDR1 MDHEN, CDR2 SYDVKM. CDR3 length equals 16 residues. CDR3 residues: CASSLTLRTHEGGYTF. The CDR3 DNA is TGTGCCAGCAGTTTGACTCTTCGGACGCATGAAGGGGGCTACACCTTC.